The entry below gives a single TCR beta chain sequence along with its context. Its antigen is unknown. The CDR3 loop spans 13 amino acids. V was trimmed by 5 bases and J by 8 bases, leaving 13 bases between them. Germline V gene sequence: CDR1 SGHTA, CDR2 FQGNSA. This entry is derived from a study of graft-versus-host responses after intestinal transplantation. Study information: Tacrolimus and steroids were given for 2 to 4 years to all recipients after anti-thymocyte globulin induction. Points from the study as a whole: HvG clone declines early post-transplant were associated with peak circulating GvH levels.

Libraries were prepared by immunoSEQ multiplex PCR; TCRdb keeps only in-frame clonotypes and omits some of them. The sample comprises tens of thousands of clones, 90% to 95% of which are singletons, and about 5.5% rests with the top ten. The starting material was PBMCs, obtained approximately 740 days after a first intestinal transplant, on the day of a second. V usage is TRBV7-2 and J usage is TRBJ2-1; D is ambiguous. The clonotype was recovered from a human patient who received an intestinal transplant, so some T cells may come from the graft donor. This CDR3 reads CASSRTVVHEQFF. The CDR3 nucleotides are TGTGCCAGCAGCCGAACCGTGGTCCATGAGCAGTTCTTC.